This TCR beta chain was captured by sequencing in a study of human CD8 memory T cell subsets. Extraction drew RNA from duplicate vials of approximately 150,000 sorted CD8+ T cells for each subset. CDR3 length: 14 amino acids. The V gene's germline CDR1 is GTSNPN and CDR2 SVGIG (reference sequence). Libraries targeted TCR beta using 5' RACE with UMIs. TCRdb reprocessed the 5' RACE reads, with one entry per CDR3 protein and no DNA. The repertoire shows about 10,000 distinct CDR3 sequences; the top ten hold about 19%. Regarding the study as a whole: According to Chao1 estimates, stem-like memory T cells seemed more diverse than precursor exhausted T cells were.

A word on this clonotype: The antigen is unknown.

The J gene is TRBJ1-5, the V gene TRBV30. Sequenced sample: CD8+ T cells from PBMCs. This TCR derives from a human donor in good health. The CDR3 protein is CAWSVQGRRQPQHF. The variable domain in full, with the rest retrieved from reference TRBV30 and TRBJ1-5, is SQTIHQWPATLVQPVGSPLSLECTVEGTSNPNLYWYRQAAGRGLQLLFYSVGIGQISSEVPQNLSASRPQDRQFILSSKKLLLSDSGFYLCAWSVQGRRQPQHFGDGTRLSIL.